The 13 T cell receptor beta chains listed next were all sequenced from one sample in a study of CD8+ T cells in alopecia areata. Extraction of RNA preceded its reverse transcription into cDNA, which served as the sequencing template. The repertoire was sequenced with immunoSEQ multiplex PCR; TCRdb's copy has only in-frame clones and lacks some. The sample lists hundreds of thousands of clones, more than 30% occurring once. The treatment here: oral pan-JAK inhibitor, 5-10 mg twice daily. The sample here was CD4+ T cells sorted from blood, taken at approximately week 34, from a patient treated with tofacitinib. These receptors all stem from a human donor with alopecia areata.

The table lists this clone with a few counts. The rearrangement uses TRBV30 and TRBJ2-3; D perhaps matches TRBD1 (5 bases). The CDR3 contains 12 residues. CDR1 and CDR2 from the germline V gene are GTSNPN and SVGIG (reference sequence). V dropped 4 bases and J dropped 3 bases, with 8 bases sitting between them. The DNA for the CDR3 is TGTGCCTGGACAGGGTTGACAGATACGCAGTATTTT. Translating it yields CAWTGLTDTQYF. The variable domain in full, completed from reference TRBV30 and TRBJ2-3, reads SQTIHQWPATLVQPVGSPLSLECTVEGTSNPNLYWYRQAAGRGLQLLFYSVGIGQISSEVPQNLSASRPQDRQFILSSKKLLLSDSGFYLCAWTGLTDTQYFGPGTRLTVL.

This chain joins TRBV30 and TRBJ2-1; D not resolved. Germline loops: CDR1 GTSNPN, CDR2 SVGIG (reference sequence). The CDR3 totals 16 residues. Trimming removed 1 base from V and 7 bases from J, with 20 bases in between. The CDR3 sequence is CAWSGSVTRILNEQFF. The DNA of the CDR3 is TGTGCCTGGAGTGGGTCAGTCACCCGAATCTTAAATGAGCAGTTCTTC.

CDR3 DNA sequence: TGTGCCAGCAGCCAAGATCGGGCAGGGGGCAGAGAGACCCAGTACTTC. Its translation is CASSQDRAGGRETQYF. J is TRBJ2-5 and V is TRBV4-2; 8 bases are shared with TRBD1. CDR1 is LGHNA, CDR2 YNFKEQ, per germline. The J segment lost 4 bases and the V segment lost 0 bases, leaving 7 bases of the junction unmatched. The CDR3 extends over 16 amino acids.

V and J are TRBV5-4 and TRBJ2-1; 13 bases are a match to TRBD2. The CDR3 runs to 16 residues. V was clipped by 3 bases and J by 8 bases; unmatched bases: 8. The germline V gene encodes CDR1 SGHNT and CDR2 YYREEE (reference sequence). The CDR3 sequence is CASSYKLAGGPDEQFF. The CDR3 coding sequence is TGTGCCAGCAGCTATAAACTAGCGGGGGGGCCCGATGAGCAGTTCTTC.

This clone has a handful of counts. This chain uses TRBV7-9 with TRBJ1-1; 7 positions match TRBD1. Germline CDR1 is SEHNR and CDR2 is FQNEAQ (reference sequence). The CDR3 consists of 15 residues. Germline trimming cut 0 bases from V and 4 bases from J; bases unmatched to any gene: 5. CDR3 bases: TGTGCCAGCAGCTTAGCGGAGGGGGCGGGCACTGAAGCTTTCTTT. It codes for CASSLAEGAGTEAFF.

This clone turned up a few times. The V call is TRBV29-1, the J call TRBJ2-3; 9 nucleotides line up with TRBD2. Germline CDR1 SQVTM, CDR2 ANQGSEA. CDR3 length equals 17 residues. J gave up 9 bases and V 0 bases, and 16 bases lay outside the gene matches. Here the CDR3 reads CSVEDIGAGGPVRTQYF. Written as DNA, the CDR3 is TGCAGCGTTGAAGATATAGGGGCGGGAGGGCCTGTAAGGACGCAGTATTTT.

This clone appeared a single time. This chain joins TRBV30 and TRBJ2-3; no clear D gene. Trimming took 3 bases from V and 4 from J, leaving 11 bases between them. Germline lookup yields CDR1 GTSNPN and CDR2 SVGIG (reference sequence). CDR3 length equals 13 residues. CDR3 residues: CAWRGYRPDTQYF. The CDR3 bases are TGTGCCTGGAGAGGCTATCGTCCAGATACGCAGTATTTT.

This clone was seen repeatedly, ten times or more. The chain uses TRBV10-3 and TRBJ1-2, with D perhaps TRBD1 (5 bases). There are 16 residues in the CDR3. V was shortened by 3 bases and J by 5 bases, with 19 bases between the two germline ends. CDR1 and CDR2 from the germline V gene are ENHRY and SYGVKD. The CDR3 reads CAISEYRRGRRYGYTF. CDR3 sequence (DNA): TGTGCCATCAGTGAATACCGGAGGGGCAGGCGTTATGGCTACACCTTC.

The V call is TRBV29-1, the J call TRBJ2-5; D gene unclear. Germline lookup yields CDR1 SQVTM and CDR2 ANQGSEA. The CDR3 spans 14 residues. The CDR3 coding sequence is TGCATGTGCACCCGAACAGTGGGTCGGGAGACCCAGTACTTC. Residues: CMCTRTVGRETQYF.

The CDR3 DNA is TGCAGCGCCGTGGGACGGACTAAATACGAGCAGTACTTC. This encodes CSAVGRTKYEQYF. The chain uses TRBV29-1 and TRBJ2-7; D perhaps matches TRBD2 (6 bases). The CDR3 consists of 13 residues. Germline CDR1 reads SQVTM; CDR2 reads ANQGSEA. Trimming pared 7 bases from V and 4 bases from J, leaving 17 bases between.

Here the CDR3 reads CASSPRTSGGASEQFF. CDR3 bases: TGCGCCAGCAGCCCGCGGACTAGCGGGGGGGCCAGTGAGCAGTTCTTC. The chain combines TRBV4-1 with TRBJ2-1, with 15 bases fitting TRBD2. Germline assignment: CDR1 MGHRA and CDR2 YSYEKL. This CDR3 contains 16 residues. Germline trimming cut 4 bases from V and 9 bases from J; bases unmatched to any gene: 7.

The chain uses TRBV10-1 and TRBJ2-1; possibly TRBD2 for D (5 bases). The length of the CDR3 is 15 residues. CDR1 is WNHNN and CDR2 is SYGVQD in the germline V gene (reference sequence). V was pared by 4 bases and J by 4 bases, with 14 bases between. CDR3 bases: TGCGCCAGCAGTGGCTCTAGCTCGCGGTACAATGAGCAGTTCTTC. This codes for CASSGSSSRYNEQFF.

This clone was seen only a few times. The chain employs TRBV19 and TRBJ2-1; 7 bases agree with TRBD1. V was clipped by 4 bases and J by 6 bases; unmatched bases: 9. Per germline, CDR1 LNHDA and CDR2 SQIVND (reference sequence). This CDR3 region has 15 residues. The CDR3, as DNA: TGTGCCAGTAGTAGGGACAGCCTGGTCGGCAATGAGCAGTTCTTC. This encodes CASSRDSLVGNEQFF.